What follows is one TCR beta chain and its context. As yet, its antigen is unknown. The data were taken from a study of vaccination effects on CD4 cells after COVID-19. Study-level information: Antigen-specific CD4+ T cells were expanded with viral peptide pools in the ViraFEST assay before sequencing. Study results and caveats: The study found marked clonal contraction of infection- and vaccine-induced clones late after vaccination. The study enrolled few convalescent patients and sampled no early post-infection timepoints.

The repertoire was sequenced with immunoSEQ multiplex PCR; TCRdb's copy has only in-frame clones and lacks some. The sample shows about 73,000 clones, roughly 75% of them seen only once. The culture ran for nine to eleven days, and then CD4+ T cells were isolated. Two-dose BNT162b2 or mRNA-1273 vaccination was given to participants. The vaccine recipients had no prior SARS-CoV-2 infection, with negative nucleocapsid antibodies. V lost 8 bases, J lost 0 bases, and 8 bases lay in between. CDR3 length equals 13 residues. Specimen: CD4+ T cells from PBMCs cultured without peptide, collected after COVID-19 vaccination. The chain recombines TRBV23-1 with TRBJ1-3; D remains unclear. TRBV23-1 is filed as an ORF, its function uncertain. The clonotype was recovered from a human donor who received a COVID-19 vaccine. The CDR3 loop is CASPSVSGNTIYF. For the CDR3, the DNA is TGCGCCAGCCCTTCGGTCTCTGGAAACACCATATATTTT.